The 27 T cell receptor beta chains given below trace back to one sample, sequenced in a study of T-cell reconstitution after alpha-beta-depleted transplantation in children. During its preparation, the TCRbeta library received unique molecular identifiers. MiXCR, run by TCRdb on the PCR reads, gives a single entry per CDR3 protein. The table lists 530,000 or so distinct CDR3 sequences, 27% of them singletons. The sequencing used PBMCs, collected before TCRalphabeta/CD19-depleted stem cell transplant. Receptors were obtained from a boy under two years old with Wiskott-Aldrich syndrome, due to receive a stem cell transplant.

J is TRBJ2-3 and V is TRBV27, with 9 bases lining up with TRBD2. The V segment lost 2 bases and the J segment 6 bases; nucleotides outside the gene matches: 12. CDR1 is MNHEY, CDR2 SMNVEV, per germline (reference sequence). The CDR3 has 17 residues. The CDR3 here is CASSLISSGREWDTQYF. CDR3 nucleotide sequence: TGTGCCAGCAGTTTAATTAGTAGCGGGAGAGAGTGGGATACGCAGTATTTT.

This clonotype was detected a few times. The V call is TRBV12-3 or TRBV12-4, the J call TRBJ2-2, with 15 positions matching TRBD2. The CDR3 has 18 residues. J lost 4 bases, V lost 2 bases, and 5 bases had no gene match. CDR3 sequence (DNA): TGTGCCAGCAGTTTAAAAGGACTAGCGGGAGGGCCCACCGGGGAGCTGTTTTTT. Protein: CASSLKGLAGGPTGELFF.

The genes are TRBV7-9 and TRBJ2-2; 12 bases fit TRBD2. V trimming: 5 bases; J trimming: 7 bases; junction bases outside the gene matches: 8. CDR3 length: 16 amino acids. CDR1 and CDR2 from the germline V gene are SEHNR and FQNEAQ (reference sequence). Written as DNA, the CDR3 is TGTGCCAGCAGCGGCCGACTAGCGGGAGCCAACGGGGAGCTGTTTTTT. Encoded protein: CASSGRLAGANGELFF.

V and J are TRBV28 and TRBJ1-1; weak D call: TRBD1 (6 bases). With 6 bases removed from V and 1 base from J, the gap between germline ends came to 15 bases. Germline values: CDR1 MDHEN, CDR2 SYDVKM. This CDR3 contains 15 residues. CDR3: CASSAWGRQNTEAFF. Here the CDR3 DNA reads TGTGCCAGCAGCGCTTGGGGGCGGCAGAACACTGAAGCTTTCTTT.

This clonotype appeared a few times. The CDR3 DNA is TGTGCCAGCAGCCCCCGGACTAGCGGGAGTGGGGCAGATACGCAGTATTTT. This sequence encodes CASSPRTSGSGADTQYF. The rearrangement joins TRBV7-9 to TRBJ2-3; 13 bases are a match to TRBD2. CDR3 length: 17 amino acids. Germline V gives CDR1 SEHNR, CDR2 FQNEAQ (reference sequence). With 5 bases clipped from V and 4 bases from J, the junction kept 9 bases outside the gene matches.

This clonotype was recorded a few times. The V gene is TRBV5-1, the J gene TRBJ2-7, with TRBD1 matching 8 bases. The V and J ends lost 0 bases and 5 bases, in that order; junction bases with no gene match: 10. CDR3 length equals 16 residues. In germline, CDR1 is SGHRS, CDR2 YFSETQ. CDR3 amino acids: CASSLVSHGTGNEQYF. The CDR3 DNA reads as TGCGCCAGCAGCTTGGTTAGCCACGGGACAGGCAACGAGCAGTACTTC.

This clonotype was recorded a few times. V gene TRBV20-1 combines with J gene TRBJ1-5; perhaps TRBD1 as D (6 bases). The germline V gene encodes CDR1 DFQATT and CDR2 SNEGSKA (reference sequence). The CDR3 runs 13 residues. V dropped 4 bases and J dropped 6 bases, with 13 bases sitting between them. The CDR3: CSAKQGAVQPQHF. CDR3 nucleotide sequence: TGCAGTGCTAAACAGGGTGCAGTTCAGCCCCAGCATTTT.

The CDR3 sequence is CASSIDLAGGGEQYF. CDR3 nucleotides: TGCGCCAGCAGTATTGACCTAGCGGGAGGAGGGGAGCAGTACTTC. The chain uses TRBV5-1 and TRBJ2-7, with 11 nucleotides matching TRBD2. The CDR3 runs to 15 residues. The germline gives CDR1 SGHRS, CDR2 YFSETQ. Trimming removed 5 bases from V and 7 bases from J; junction bases left unmatched: 11.

The genes are TRBV18 and TRBJ2-7; D might be TRBD1 or TRBD2, each matching 5 bases. This CDR3 is 13 amino acids long. Between the trimmed V and J ends, which lost 3 bases and 3 bases, there was a span of 9 bases. Per the germline V gene, CDR1 is KGHSH and CDR2 is LQKENI. This CDR3 is CASSPRDVYEQYF. Here the CDR3 DNA reads TGTGCCAGCTCACCTCGGGACGTCTACGAGCAGTACTTC.

The rearrangement uses TRBV7-9 and TRBJ2-3; TRBD2 agrees at 14 bases. The length of the CDR3 is 15 residues. The V gene's germline CDR1 is SEHNR and CDR2 FQNEAQ (reference sequence). V trimming: 5 bases; J trimming: 6 bases; junction bases outside the gene matches: 4. CDR3 in DNA: TGTGCCAGCAGCCGGACTAGCGGGAGGTGGGATACGCAGTATTTT. It translates to CASSRTSGRWDTQYF. Complete variable domain (other parts from reference TRBV7-9 and TRBJ2-3): DTGVSQNPRHKITKRGQNVTFRCDPISEHNRLYWYRQTLGQGPEFLTYFQNEAQLEKSRLLSDRFSAERPKGSFSTLEIQRTEQGDSAMYLCASSRTSGRWDTQYFGPGTRLTVL.

Only a few counts were recorded for this clonotype. This CDR3 is CSARATHEQYF. The DNA for the CDR3 is TGCAGTGCTAGGGCCACCCACGAGCAGTACTTC. The chain combines TRBV20-1 with TRBJ2-7, with D uncertain. Germline CDR1 and CDR2: DFQATT and SNEGSKA (reference sequence). The V and J ends lost 3 bases and 5 bases respectively, with 8 bases between them. The CDR3 totals 11 residues.

The CDR3 coding sequence is TGTGCCATCAGTGCCGTTGGGGCTGGCTACACCTTC. It codes for CAISAVGAGYTF. The rearrangement joins TRBV10-3 to TRBJ1-2; perhaps TRBD1 as D (5 bases). V shed 4 bases and J shed 7 bases, with 10 bases lying between them. The germline gives CDR1 ENHRY, CDR2 SYGVKD. The CDR3 totals 12 residues.

This clonotype was counted only a few times. The chain uses TRBV12-3 or TRBV12-4 and TRBJ1-2, with D unclear. V gave up 1 base and J gave up 0 bases, with 9 bases separating them. The CDR3 is 15 residues long. CDR3 residues: CASSLGTGTNYGYTF. The CDR3, as DNA: TGTGCCAGCAGTTTAGGGACGGGTACTAACTATGGCTACACCTTC.

V usage is TRBV5-5 and J usage is TRBJ2-7; D remains unclear. The germline V and J ends were trimmed by 1 base and 5 bases, with 10 bases remaining between them. The CDR3 extends over 13 amino acids. The germline V gene has CDR1 SGHKS and CDR2 YYEKEE (reference sequence). This CDR3 reads CASSLSRAHEQYF. As DNA, the CDR3 is TGTGCCAGCAGCTTGTCAAGGGCACACGAGCAGTACTTC.

The chain has TRBV7-3 and TRBJ2-5; possibly TRBD1 for D (7 bases). The CDR3 is 15 amino acids. Trimming pared 5 bases from V and 5 bases from J, leaving 18 bases between. CDR1 and CDR2 from the germline V gene are SGHTA and FQGTGA. The CDR3 is CASSPRGTGAETQYF. For the CDR3, the DNA is TGTGCCAGCAGCCCCAGGGGGACGGGGGCGGAGACCCAGTACTTC.

This clonotype was seen only a few times. The chain is built from TRBV7-9 and TRBJ2-1; D is unclear. Germline V gene data show CDR1 as SEHNR and CDR2 as FQNEAQ (reference sequence). The V end lost 1 base, the J end lost 8 bases, and 3 bases lay between the germline ends. There are 11 residues in the CDR3. The CDR3 region is CASSLEHEQFF. Written as DNA, the CDR3 is TGTGCCAGCAGCTTAGAGCATGAGCAGTTCTTC.

The chain links TRBV5-1 to TRBJ1-5, with D tentatively TRBD1 (6 bases). The V end was cut by 2 bases, the J end by 7 bases, with 13 bases between. This CDR3 spans 14 amino acids. Germline assignment: CDR1 SGHRS and CDR2 YFSETQ. CDR3 in amino acids: CASSLQGFGQPQHF. The CDR3 nucleotides read TGCGCCAGCAGCTTACAGGGTTTTGGACAGCCCCAGCATTTT.

The genes are TRBV6-1 and TRBJ2-7; a weak D match, TRBD1 (7 bases). V shed 5 bases and J shed 2 bases, with 13 bases lying between them. The germline CDR1 and CDR2 sequences are MNHNS and SASEGT. The CDR3 is 14 residues long. The CDR3 DNA reads as TGTGCCAGCAGTCGGGGGACAGCGGCCTACGAGCAGTACTTC. Protein: CASSRGTAAYEQYF.

The chain carries TRBV7-2 and TRBJ2-2, with 10 bases matching TRBD2. Germline values: CDR1 SGHTA, CDR2 FQGNSA. This CDR3 contains 15 residues. Trimming removed 4 bases from V and 4 bases from J; junction bases left unmatched: 3. The CDR3 bases are TGTGCCAGCAGCTCAGCGGGAGGGCCCACCGGGGAGCTGTTTTTT. It specifies CASSSAGGPTGELFF.

This clonotype was observed a single time. The rearrangement uses TRBV20-1 and TRBJ1-4; TRBD1 is a possible D gene (6 bases). Per germline, CDR1 DFQATT and CDR2 SNEGSKA (reference sequence). This CDR3 has 14 residues. Trimming took off 0 bases at V and 7 bases at J, with 12 bases between the two ends. The CDR3, as DNA: TGCAGTGCTAGAGATCTTGGACAGACTGAAAAACTGTTTTTT. It is translated as CSARDLGQTEKLFF.

The chain carries TRBV7-2 and TRBJ2-1; TRBD2 aligns across 7 bases. Unmatched junction bases numbered 10, after V lost 5 bases and J lost 6 bases. The CDR3 has 15 residues. CDR1 is SGHTA and CDR2 is FQGNSA in the germline V gene. In DNA form, the CDR3 reads TGTGCCAGCAGCCCCGAGCGGGGTAATTTCAATGAGCAGTTCTTC. Protein product: CASSPERGNFNEQFF.

The V gene is TRBV4-1, the J gene TRBJ1-4, with TRBD1 matching over 7 bases. Per the germline V gene, CDR1 is MGHRA and CDR2 is YSYEKL. The CDR3 is made up of 17 amino acids. Unmatched junction bases numbered 9, after V lost 5 bases and J lost 0 bases. Written as DNA, the CDR3 is TGCGCCAGCAGCTTACGACAGGGAGCCACAACTAATGAAAAACTGTTTTTT. Amino acids: CASSLRQGATTNEKLFF.

The chain carries TRBV20-1 and TRBJ1-1; D unclear. The CDR3 totals 13 residues. Trimming cost V 4 bases and J 5 bases, with 14 bases left between them. The germline V gene has CDR1 DFQATT and CDR2 SNEGSKA (reference sequence). The CDR3 here is CSAIYSVRTEAFF. The CDR3 nucleotides read TGCAGTGCTATTTACAGCGTCAGAACTGAAGCTTTCTTT.

The rearrangement links TRBV3-1 to TRBJ2-1; 10 bases agree with TRBD2. V trimming: 3 bases; J trimming: 8 bases; junction bases outside the gene matches: 10. The CDR3 has 16 amino acids. Germline V gene data show CDR1 as LGHDT and CDR2 as YNNKEL (reference sequence). The CDR3 region has the DNA TGTGCCAGCAGCCAGATAAGCGGGAGGGCCTATTATGAGCAGTTCTTC. This codes for CASSQISGRAYYEQFF.

The rearrangement links TRBV7-2 to TRBJ1-6; 9 bases fit TRBD1. Per germline, CDR1 SGHTA and CDR2 FQGNSA. J gave up 9 bases and V 5 bases, and 5 bases lay outside the gene matches. The CDR3 contains 14 residues. The CDR3 loop is CASSPRDRASPLHF. CDR3 bases: TGTGCCAGCAGCCCCCGGGACAGGGCTTCACCCCTCCACTTT.

This clonotype was observed a handful of times. The chain couples TRBV20-1 to TRBJ2-7; 10 bases fit TRBD2. With V trimmed by 1 base and J by 3 bases, 6 bases remained unmatched. The length of the CDR3 is 15 residues. CDR1 is DFQATT and CDR2 is SNEGSKA in the germline V gene (reference sequence). In nucleotides, the CDR3 is TGCAGTGCTAGAGCTCTAGCGGGAGCCCGCTACGAGCAGTACTTC. Translation: CSARALAGARYEQYF.

The genes are TRBV5-1 and TRBJ2-7; D not resolved. This CDR3 region has 14 residues. Germline V gene lookup returns CDR1 SGHRS and CDR2 YFSETQ. V shed 0 bases and J shed 2 bases, with 9 bases lying between them. CDR3 amino acids: CASSLDAATYEQYF. The DNA of the CDR3 is TGCGCCAGCAGCTTGGATGCAGCCACCTACGAGCAGTACTTC.